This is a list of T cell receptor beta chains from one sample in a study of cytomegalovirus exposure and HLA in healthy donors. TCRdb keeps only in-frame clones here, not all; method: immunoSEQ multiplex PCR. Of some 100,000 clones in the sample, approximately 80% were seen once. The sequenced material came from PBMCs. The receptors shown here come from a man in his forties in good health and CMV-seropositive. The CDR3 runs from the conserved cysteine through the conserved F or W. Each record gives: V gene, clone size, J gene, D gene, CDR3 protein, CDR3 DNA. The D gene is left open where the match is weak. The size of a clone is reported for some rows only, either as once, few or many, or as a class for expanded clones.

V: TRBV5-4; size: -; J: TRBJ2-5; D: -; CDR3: CASSLDREGETQYF; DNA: TGTGCCAGCAGCTTGGACAGGGAGGGAGAGACCCAGTACTTC
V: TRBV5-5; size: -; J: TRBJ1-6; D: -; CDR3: CASSLGASYNSPLHF; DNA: TGTGCCAGCAGCTTGGGGGCCTCCTATAATTCACCCCTCCACTTT
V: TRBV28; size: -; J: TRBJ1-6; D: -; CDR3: CASTPGGTNSPLHF; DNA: TGTGCCAGCACCCCGGGTGGCACGAATTCACCCCTCCACTTT
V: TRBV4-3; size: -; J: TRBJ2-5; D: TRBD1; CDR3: CASSLGDRGRGETQYF; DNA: TGCGCCAGCAGCCTGGGGGACAGGGGGCGCGGAGAGACCCAGTACTTC
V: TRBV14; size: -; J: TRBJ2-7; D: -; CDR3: CASSQDQGYEQYF; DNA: TGTGCCAGCAGCCAAGATCAGGGCTACGAGCAGTACTTC
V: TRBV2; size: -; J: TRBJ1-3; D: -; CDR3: CASSPGENTIYF; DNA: TGTGCCAGCAGCCCAGGGGAAAACACCATATATTTT
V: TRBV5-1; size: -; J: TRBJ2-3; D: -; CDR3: CASSLGRAADTQYF; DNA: TGCGCCAGCAGCTTGGGCAGGGCCGCAGATACGCAGTATTTT
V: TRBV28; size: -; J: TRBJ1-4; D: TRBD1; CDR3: CASSLMEGRTGGEKLFF; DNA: TGTGCCAGCAGTTTAATGGAAGGCAGGACAGGGGGGGAAAAACTGTTTTTT
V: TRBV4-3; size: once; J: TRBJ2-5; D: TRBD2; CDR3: CASSQDQQRGGAETQYF; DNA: TGCGCCAGCAGCCAAGACCAACAGCGGGGGGGCGCGGAGACCCAGTACTTC
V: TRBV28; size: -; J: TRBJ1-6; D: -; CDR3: CASTIDSSINSPLHF; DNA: TGTGCCAGCACTATCGACAGCTCCATAAATTCACCCCTCCACTTT
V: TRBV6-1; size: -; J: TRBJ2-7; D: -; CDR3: CASSIYGEQYF; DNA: TGTGCCAGCAGCATTTACGGCGAGCAGTACTTC
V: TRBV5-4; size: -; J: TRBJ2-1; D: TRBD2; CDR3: CASRGGTRGSNEQFF; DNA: TGTGCCAGCAGGGGGGGGACGCGGGGGTCCAATGAGCAGTTCTTC
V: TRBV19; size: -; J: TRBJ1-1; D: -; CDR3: CASHRFTEAFF; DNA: TGTGCCAGTCATCGGTTCACTGAAGCTTTCTTT
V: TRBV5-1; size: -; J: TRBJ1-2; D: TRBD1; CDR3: CASSLRQGTNNYGYTF; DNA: TGCGCCAGCAGCTTACGACAGGGGACCAATAACTATGGCTACACCTTC
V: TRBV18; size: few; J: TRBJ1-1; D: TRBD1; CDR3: CASSPLRQGANTEAFF; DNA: TGTGCCAGCTCACCACTTAGACAGGGGGCGAACACTGAAGCTTTCTTT
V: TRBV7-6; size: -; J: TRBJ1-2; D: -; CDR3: CASSLGENYGYTF; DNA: TGTGCCAGCAGCTTAGGAGAGAACTATGGCTACACCTTC
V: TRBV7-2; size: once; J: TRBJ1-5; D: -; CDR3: CASSLAGGNQPQHF; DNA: TGTGCCAGCAGCTTAGCAGGGGGCAATCAGCCCCAGCATTTT
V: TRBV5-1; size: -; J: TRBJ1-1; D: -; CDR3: CASSDWGGVNTEAFF; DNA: TGCGCCAGCAGCGACTGGGGGGGAGTGAACACTGAAGCTTTCTTT
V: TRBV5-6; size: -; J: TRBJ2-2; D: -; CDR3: CASSLFTRGTGELFF; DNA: TGTGCCAGCAGCTTGTTTACTAGGGGGACCGGGGAGCTGTTTTTT
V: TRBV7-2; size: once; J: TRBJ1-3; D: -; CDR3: CASSFLSGNTIYF; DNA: TGTGCCAGCAGCTTTCTGAGTGGAAACACCATATATTTT
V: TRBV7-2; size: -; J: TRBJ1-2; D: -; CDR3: CASSADGGGDGGYTF; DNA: TGTGCCAGCAGCGCGGACGGCGGGGGGGACGGTGGCTACACCTTC
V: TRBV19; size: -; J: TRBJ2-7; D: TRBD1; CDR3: CASSISGGPHEQYF; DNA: TGTGCCAGTAGTATTTCAGGGGGACCTCACGAGCAGTACTTC
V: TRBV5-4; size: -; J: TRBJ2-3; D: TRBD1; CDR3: CASRSDRGGDTQYF; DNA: TGTGCCAGCAGATCTGACAGGGGAGGCGATACGCAGTATTTT
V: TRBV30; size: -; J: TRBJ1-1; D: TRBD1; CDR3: CAWSLTGPGTEAFF; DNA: TGTGCCTGGAGCCTGACAGGGCCTGGGACTGAAGCTTTCTTT
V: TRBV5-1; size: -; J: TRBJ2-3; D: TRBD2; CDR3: CASSTLLAGDTDTQYF; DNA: TGCGCCAGCAGCACCCTGCTAGCGGGGGACACAGATACGCAGTATTTT
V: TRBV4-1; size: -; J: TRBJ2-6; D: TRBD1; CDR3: CASSQDRGQGGGANVLTF; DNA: TGCGCCAGCAGCCAAGACAGGGGGCAGGGCGGTGGGGCCAACGTCCTGACTTTC
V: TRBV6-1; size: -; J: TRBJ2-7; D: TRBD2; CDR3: CASRESSGGRYEQYF; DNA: TGTGCCAGCAGGGAATCTAGCGGGGGCCGTTACGAGCAGTACTTC
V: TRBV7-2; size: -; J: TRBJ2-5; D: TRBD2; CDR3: CASSPAGGETQYF; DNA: TGTGCCAGCAGCCCGGCCGGGGGGGAGACCCAGTACTTC
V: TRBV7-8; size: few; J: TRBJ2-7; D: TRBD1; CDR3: CASRLDRGPSYEQYF; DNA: TGTGCCAGCAGACTTGACAGGGGGCCCTCCTACGAGCAGTACTTC
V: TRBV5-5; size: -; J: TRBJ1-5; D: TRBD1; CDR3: CASSLTGEAPQHF; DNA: TGTGCCAGCAGCCTCACAGGGGAGGCGCCCCAGCATTTT
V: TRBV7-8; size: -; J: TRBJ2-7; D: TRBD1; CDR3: CASSPEGQGRREQYF; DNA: TGTGCCAGCAGCCCAGAGGGACAGGGAAGGCGCGAGCAGTACTTC
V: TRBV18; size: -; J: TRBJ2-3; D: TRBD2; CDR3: CASSPSSGGSSTDTQYF; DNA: TGTGCCAGCTCACCCTCTAGCGGGGGGTCTAGCACAGATACGCAGTATTTT
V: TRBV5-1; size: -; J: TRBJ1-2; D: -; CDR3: CASSFQTGRETF; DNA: TGCGCCAGCAGCTTCCAAACAGGCCGGGAGACCTTC
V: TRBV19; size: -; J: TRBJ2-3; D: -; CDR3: CASSEDLPPVKDTQYF; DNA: TGTGCCAGTAGTGAGGACTTGCCTCCGGTGAAAGATACGCAGTATTTT
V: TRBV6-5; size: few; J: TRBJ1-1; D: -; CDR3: CASRPLLVDTEAFF; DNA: TGTGCCAGCAGACCACTGCTAGTTGACACTGAAGCTTTCTTT
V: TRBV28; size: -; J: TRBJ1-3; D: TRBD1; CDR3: CASRTGTAGNTIYF; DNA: TGTGCCAGCAGAACCGGGACAGCTGGAAACACCATATATTTT
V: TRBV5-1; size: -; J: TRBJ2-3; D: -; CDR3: CASSRDKSTDTQYF; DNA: TGCGCCAGCAGCCGGGACAAATCAACAGATACGCAGTATTTT
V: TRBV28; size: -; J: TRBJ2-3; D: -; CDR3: CASSLVTDPDTQYF; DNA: TGTGCCAGCAGTTTAGTTACAGACCCAGATACGCAGTATTTT
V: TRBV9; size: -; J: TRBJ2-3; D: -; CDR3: CASSGAGATDTQYF; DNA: TGTGCCAGCAGCGGCGCGGGGGCGACAGATACGCAGTATTTT
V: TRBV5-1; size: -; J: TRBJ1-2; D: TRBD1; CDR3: CASSWRGQGKGYTF; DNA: TGCGCCAGCAGCTGGAGGGGACAGGGGAAAGGCTACACCTTC